The sequence of this T cell receptor beta chain was determined in a study of technical replicates of blood from several donors. Some clones are missing from TCRdb's copy, which holds only in-frame ones; the method was immunoSEQ multiplex PCR. The sample records 76,000 or so clones, approximately 86% being singletons. Germline V gene sequence: CDR1 GTSNPN, CDR2 SVGIG (reference sequence). V lost 0 bases, J lost 3 bases, and 11 bases lay in between. The CDR3 sequence is 14 residues long. This receptor was obtained from a human donor in good health. Some clones in this sample may be carry-over from other donors' samples. What was sequenced was PBMCs. The chain carries TRBV30 and TRBJ1-2; perhaps TRBD1 as D (5 bases). CDR3 DNA: TGTGCCTGGAGTGTACGTGGGACTCACTATGGCTACACCTTC. This gives the protein CAWSVRGTHYGYTF.